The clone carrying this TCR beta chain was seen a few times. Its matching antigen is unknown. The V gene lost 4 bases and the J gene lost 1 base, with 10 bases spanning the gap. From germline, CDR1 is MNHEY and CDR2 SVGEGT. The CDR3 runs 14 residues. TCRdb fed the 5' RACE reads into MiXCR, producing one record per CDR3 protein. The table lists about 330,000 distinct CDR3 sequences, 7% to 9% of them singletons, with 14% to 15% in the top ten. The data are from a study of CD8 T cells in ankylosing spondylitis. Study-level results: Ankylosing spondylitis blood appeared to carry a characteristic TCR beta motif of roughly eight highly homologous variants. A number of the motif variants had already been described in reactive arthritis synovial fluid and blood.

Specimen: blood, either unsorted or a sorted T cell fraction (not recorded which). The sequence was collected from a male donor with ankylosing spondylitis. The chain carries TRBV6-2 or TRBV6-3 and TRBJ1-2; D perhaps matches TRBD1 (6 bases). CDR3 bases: TGTGCCAGCAGTTCCCGACAGGATAACTATGGCTACACCTTC. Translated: CASSSRQDNYGYTF.